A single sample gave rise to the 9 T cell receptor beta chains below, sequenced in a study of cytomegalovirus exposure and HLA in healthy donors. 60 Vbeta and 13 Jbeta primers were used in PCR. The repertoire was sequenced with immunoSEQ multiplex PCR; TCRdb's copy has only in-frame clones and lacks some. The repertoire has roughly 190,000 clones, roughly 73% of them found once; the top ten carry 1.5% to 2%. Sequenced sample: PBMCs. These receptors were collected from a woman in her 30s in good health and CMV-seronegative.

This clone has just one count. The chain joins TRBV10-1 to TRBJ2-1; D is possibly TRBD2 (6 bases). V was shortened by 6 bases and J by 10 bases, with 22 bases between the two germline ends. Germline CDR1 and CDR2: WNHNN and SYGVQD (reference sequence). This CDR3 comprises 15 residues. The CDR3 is CASSNRTTPRREQFF. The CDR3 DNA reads TGCGCCAGCAGCAACCGGACTACTCCCCGCCGAGAGCAGTTCTTC.

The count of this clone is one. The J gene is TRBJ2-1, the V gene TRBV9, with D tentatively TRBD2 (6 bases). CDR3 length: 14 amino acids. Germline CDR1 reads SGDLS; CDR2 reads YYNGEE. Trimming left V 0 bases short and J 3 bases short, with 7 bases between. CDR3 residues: CASSVGGDYNEQFF. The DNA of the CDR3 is TGTGCCAGCAGCGTAGGGGGGGACTACAATGAGCAGTTCTTC.

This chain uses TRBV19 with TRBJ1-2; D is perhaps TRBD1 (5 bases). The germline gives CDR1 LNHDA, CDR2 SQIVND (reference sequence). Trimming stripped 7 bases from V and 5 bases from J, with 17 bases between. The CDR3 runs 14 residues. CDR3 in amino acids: CASTNWAGSYGYTF. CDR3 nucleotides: TGTGCCAGTACTAACTGGGCAGGGTCATATGGCTACACCTTC.

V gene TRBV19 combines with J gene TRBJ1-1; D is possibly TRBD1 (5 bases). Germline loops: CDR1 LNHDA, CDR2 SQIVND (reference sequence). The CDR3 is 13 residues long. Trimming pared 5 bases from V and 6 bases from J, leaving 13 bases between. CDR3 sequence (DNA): TGTGCCAGTAGTTCAGGACATATTGCTGAAGCTTTCTTT. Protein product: CASSSGHIAEAFF.

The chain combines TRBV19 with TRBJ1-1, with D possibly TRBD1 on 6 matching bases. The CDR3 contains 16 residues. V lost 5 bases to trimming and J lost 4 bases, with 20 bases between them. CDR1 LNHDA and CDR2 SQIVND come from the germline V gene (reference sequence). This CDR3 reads CASSPSRQGIGTEAFF. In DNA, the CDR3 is TGTGCCAGTAGTCCTTCTCGCCAGGGGATTGGCACTGAAGCTTTCTTT.

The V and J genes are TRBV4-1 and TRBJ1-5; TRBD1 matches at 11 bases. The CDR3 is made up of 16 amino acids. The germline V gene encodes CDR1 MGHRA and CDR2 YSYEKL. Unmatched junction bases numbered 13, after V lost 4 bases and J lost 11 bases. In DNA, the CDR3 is TGCGCCAGCAGCCGTGTACCGGGACAGGGGGGCTGGGCCCAGCATTTT. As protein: CASSRVPGQGGWAQHF.

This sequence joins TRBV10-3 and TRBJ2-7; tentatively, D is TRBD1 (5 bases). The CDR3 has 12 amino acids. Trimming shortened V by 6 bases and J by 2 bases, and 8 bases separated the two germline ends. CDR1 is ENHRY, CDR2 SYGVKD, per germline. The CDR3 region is CAIRDTAYEQYF. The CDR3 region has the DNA TGTGCCATCAGGGACACAGCCTACGAGCAGTACTTC.

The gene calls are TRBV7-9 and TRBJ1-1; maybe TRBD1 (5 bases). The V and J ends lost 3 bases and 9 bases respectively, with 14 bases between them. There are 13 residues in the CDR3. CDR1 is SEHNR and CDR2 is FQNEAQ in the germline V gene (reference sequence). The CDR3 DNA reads TGTGCCAGCAGCTTGTCGGGGGTCGGACAAGCTTTCTTT. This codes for CASSLSGVGQAFF.

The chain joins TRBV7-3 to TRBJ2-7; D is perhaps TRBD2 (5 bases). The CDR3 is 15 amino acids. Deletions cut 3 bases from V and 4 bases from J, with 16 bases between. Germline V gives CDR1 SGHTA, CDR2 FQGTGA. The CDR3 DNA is TGTGCCAGCAGCTTTCGGGAAGCTTCACTTTACGAGCAGTACTTC. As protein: CASSFREASLYEQYF.